This T cell receptor beta chain originates from a study of blood T cell repertoires in COVID-19. The CDR3 covers 13 residues. V was pared by 4 bases and J by 6 bases, with 7 bases of the junction left unmatched. CDR1 and CDR2 (germline): SGHDT, YYEEEE. Sequenced by immunoSEQ multiplex PCR; TCRdb stores in-frame clones only, minus some. The sample has tens of thousands of clones, roughly nine tenths seen once; the top ten hold 7% to 10%. The material sequenced was peripheral blood. The chain recombines TRBV5-6 with TRBJ2-7; 7 bases fit TRBD1. This receptor was identified in a man in his 70s with active or convalescent COVID-19. The CDR3 protein is CASSPQQGREQYV. Here the CDR3 DNA reads TGTGCCAGCAGCCCGCAACAGGGGCGCGAGCAGTACGTC.